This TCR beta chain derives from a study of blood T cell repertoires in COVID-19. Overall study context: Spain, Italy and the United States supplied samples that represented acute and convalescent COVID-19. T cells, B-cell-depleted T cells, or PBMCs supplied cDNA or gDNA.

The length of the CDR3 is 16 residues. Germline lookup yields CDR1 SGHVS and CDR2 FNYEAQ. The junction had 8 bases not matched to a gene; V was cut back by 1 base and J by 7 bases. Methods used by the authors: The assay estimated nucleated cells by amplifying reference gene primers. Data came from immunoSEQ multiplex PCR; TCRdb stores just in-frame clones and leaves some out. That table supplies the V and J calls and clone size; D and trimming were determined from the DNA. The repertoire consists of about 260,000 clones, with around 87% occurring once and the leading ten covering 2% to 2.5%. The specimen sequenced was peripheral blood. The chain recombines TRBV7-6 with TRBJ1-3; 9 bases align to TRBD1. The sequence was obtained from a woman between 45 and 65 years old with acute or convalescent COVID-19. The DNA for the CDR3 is TGTGCCAGCAGCTTAGATCCACCGGGACAGGGCAACACCATATATTTT. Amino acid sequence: CASSLDPPGQGNTIYF. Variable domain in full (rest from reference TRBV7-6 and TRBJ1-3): GAGVSQSPRYKVTKRGQDVALRCDPISGHVSLYWYRQALGQGPEFLTYFNYEAQQDKSGLPNDRFSAERPEGSISTLTIQRTEQRDSAMYRCASSLDPPGQGNTIYFGEGSWLTVV.